These 25 T cell receptor beta chains were all obtained from the same sample, sequenced in a study of blood T cell repertoires in COVID-19. Libraries were prepared by immunoSEQ multiplex PCR; TCRdb keeps only in-frame clonotypes and omits some of them. The sample shows about 110,000 clones, about 80% of them seen only once. Sequenced material: peripheral blood. These receptors all stem from a woman older than 75 with acute or convalescent COVID-19.

The chain employs TRBV28 and TRBJ2-6; possible D gene TRBD1, 5 bases. From germline, CDR1 is MDHEN and CDR2 SYDVKM. The CDR3 has 15 residues. Trimming took off 3 bases at V and 4 bases at J, with 10 bases between the two ends. The CDR3 reads CASSFLGAGANVLTF. The DNA of the CDR3 is TGTGCCAGCAGTTTCTTAGGGGCCGGGGCCAACGTCCTGACTTTC. Based on the CDR3 plus reference TRBV28 and TRBJ2-6, the full variable domain is DVKVTQSSRYLVKRTGEKVFLECVQDMDHENMFWYRQDPGLGLRLIYFSYDVKMKEKGDIPEGYSVSREKKERFSLILESASTNQTSMYLCASSFLGAGANVLTFGAGSRLTVL.

CDR3 nucleotides: TGTGCCAGCAGCGTAGAGGCGGGAAGAATGAACACTGAAGCTTTCTTT. It is translated as CASSVEAGRMNTEAFF. This chain joins TRBV9 and TRBJ1-1; D unresolved. Per the germline V gene, CDR1 is SGDLS and CDR2 is YYNGEE. The ends were cut back, 0 bases at V and 0 bases at J, with 12 bases in the middle. The CDR3 runs 16 residues.

This CDR3 is CAISGSQGLEGNTIYF. In nucleotides, the CDR3 is TGTGCCATCAGTGGCTCCCAGGGACTGGAAGGAAACACCATATATTTT. The rearrangement joins TRBV10-3 to TRBJ1-3; D is possibly TRBD1 (5 bases). The CDR3 has 16 residues. Germline V gene sequence: CDR1 ENHRY, CDR2 SYGVKD. Between the trimmed V and J ends, which lost 4 bases and 4 bases, there was a span of 17 bases.

This chain links TRBV10-3 with TRBJ1-4, with 9 bases fitting TRBD1. V shed 10 bases and J 7 bases; nucleotides not matched to a gene: 16. Germline V gene data show CDR1 as ENHRY and CDR2 as SYGVKD. This CDR3 region has 16 residues. In DNA, the CDR3 is TGTGCCACTAGGGACAGGGTTGGAGGGGCCGGTGAAAAACTGTTTTTT. It codes for CATRDRVGGAGEKLFF.

The chain is built from TRBV2 and TRBJ1-1; a weak D match, TRBD1 (5 bases). This CDR3 contains 13 residues. Trimming cost V 10 bases and J 4 bases, with 16 bases left between them. Germline V gene data show CDR1 as SNHLY and CDR2 as FYNNEI. The CDR3 protein is CATEQETGTEAFF. The CDR3 DNA reads as TGTGCCACTGAACAGGAGACGGGCACTGAAGCTTTCTTT.

V gene TRBV7-2 combines with J gene TRBJ2-5; D is unclear. V was pared by 5 bases and J by 5 bases, with 6 bases between. Germline assignment: CDR1 SGHTA and CDR2 FQGNSA. CDR3 size: 11 residues. The CDR3 DNA is TGTGCCAGCAGCAACCGGGAGACCCAGTACTTC. Its translation is CASSNRETQYF.

This clone was detected only a few times. The rearrangement links TRBV7-2 to TRBJ1-2; the D gene is possibly TRBD1 (6 bases). The germline V and J ends were trimmed by 4 bases and 7 bases, with 13 bases remaining between them. From germline, CDR1 is SGHTA and CDR2 FQGNSA. The CDR3 totals 13 residues. The CDR3 loop is CASSSTGISGYTF. In DNA, the CDR3 is TGTGCCAGCAGCTCCACAGGGATCTCTGGCTACACCTTC.

This clone was observed a few times. This chain uses TRBV19 with TRBJ1-5; TRBD1 aligns across 8 bases. With 4 bases clipped from V and 7 bases from J, the junction kept 6 bases outside the gene matches. The CDR3 runs 14 residues. Germline CDR1 reads LNHDA; CDR2 reads SQIVND (reference sequence). The CDR3 sequence is CASSRRQGIQPQHF. The CDR3 DNA reads TGTGCCAGTAGTAGACGACAGGGGATCCAGCCCCAGCATTTT.

The V and J genes are TRBV6-1 and TRBJ1-5; D is uncertain. V lost 0 bases and J lost 3, with 9 bases in between. The CDR3 runs to 15 residues. Germline CDR1 is MNHNS and CDR2 is SASEGT. CDR3 protein: CASSEAVQYNQPQHF. The CDR3, as DNA: TGTGCCAGCAGTGAAGCGGTGCAGTACAATCAGCCCCAGCATTTT.

The gene calls are TRBV20-1 and TRBJ2-7; 10 nucleotides align to TRBD1. Germline V CDR1 and CDR2: DFQATT, SNEGSKA (reference sequence). CDR3 size: 13 residues. The V segment lost 3 bases and the J segment 3 bases; nucleotides outside the gene matches: 2. The DNA for the CDR3 is TGCAGTGCTAGTCGGGACAGGGGCTACGAGCAGTACTTC. Its protein is CSASRDRGYEQYF.

The rearrangement joins TRBV4-2 to TRBJ2-7; TRBD2 agrees at 9 bases. Germline V CDR1 and CDR2: LGHNA, YNFKEQ. Losses at the gene ends were 1 base for V and 5 bases for J; bases not matched to a gene: 12. This CDR3 is 17 amino acids long. CDR3 coding DNA: TGTGCCAGCAGCCAAGGGTTCGCTAGCGGGGTAGGGCACGAGCAGTACTTC. It codes for CASSQGFASGVGHEQYF.

This clone has a handful of counts. The rearrangement joins TRBV18 to TRBJ1-1; D gene ambiguous. The V end lost 8 bases, the J end lost 3 bases, and 13 bases lay between the germline ends. CDR1 is KGHSH and CDR2 is LQKENI in the germline V gene. This CDR3 is built from 13 residues. CDR3: CASMEGRDTEAFF. The CDR3 DNA sequence: TGTGCCAGCATGGAGGGCCGGGACACTGAAGCTTTCTTT.

This clone showed up just a few times. The genes are TRBV7-2 and TRBJ2-5; 13 bases align to TRBD2. Losses at the gene ends were 4 bases for V and 1 base for J; bases not matched to a gene: 3. This CDR3 comprises 16 residues. Germline CDR1 reads SGHTA; CDR2 reads FQGNSA. The chain's CDR3 is CASSSGLAGAQETQYF. Here the CDR3 DNA reads TGTGCCAGCAGCTCCGGACTAGCGGGGGCCCAAGAGACCCAGTACTTC.

DNA of the CDR3: TGTGCCAGCAGCATTCAAGGGGATGAGCAGTTCTTC. It is translated as CASSIQGDEQFF. The genes are TRBV11-2 and TRBJ2-1, with D possibly TRBD1 on 5 matching bases. CDR1 is SGHAT, CDR2 FQNNGV, per germline. The CDR3 sequence is 12 residues long. V was clipped by 5 bases and J by 8 bases, with 10 bases between them.

Regarding this clone: In the same sample, other DNA sequences code for this CDR3. This chain uses TRBV5-4 with TRBJ2-3, with D maybe TRBD2 (5 bases). Germline assignment: CDR1 SGHNT and CDR2 YYREEE (reference sequence). The V end lost 0 bases, the J end lost 3 bases, and 5 bases lay between the germline ends. The CDR3 runs 13 residues. CDR3 amino acids: CASSLGGTDTQYF. In nucleotides, the CDR3 is TGTGCCAGCAGCTTGGGCGGGACAGATACGCAGTATTTT.

This clone has a single count. The chain carries TRBV11-1 and TRBJ2-3, with D possibly TRBD1 on 7 matching bases. The CDR3 is 16 amino acids. Per germline, CDR1 SGHAT and CDR2 FQDESV (reference sequence). The V end lost 1 base, the J end lost 1 base, and 12 bases lay between the germline ends. In DNA form, the CDR3 reads TGTGCCAGCAGCTTAGAGGGCGGGACAGGCACAGATACGCAGTATTTT. Its protein product is CASSLEGGTGTDTQYF. Based on the CDR3 plus reference TRBV11-1 and TRBJ2-3, the full variable domain is EAEVAQSPRYKITEKSQAVAFWCDPISGHATLYWYRQILGQGPELLVQFQDESVVDDSQLPKDRFSAERLKGVDSTLKIQPAELGDSAMYLCASSLEGGTGTDTQYFGPGTRLTVL.

The V gene is TRBV18, the J gene TRBJ1-2, with D tentatively TRBD1 (6 bases). The CDR3 sequence is 15 residues long. Between the trimmed V and J ends, which lost 1 base and 8 bases, there was a span of 17 bases. Germline V CDR1 and CDR2: KGHSH, LQKENI. The CDR3 sequence is CASSPRTRGGEGYTF. The CDR3 nucleotides are TGTGCCAGCTCACCACGAACCCGAGGGGGGGAAGGCTACACCTTC.

This clone was seen ten or more times. The chain uses TRBV7-9 and TRBJ1-1, with unresolved D. Germline V gene lookup returns CDR1 SEHNR and CDR2 FQNEAQ (reference sequence). Trimming removed 5 bases at V and 4 bases at J, with 14 bases between. This CDR3 comprises 14 residues. CDR3 region: CASSLSVGVTEAFF. The CDR3 nucleotides are TGTGCCAGCAGCCTTTCGGTGGGAGTCACTGAAGCTTTCTTT. Looking up the rest from reference TRBV7-9 and TRBJ1-1 gives the full variable domain: DTGVSQNPRHKITKRGQNVTFRCDPISEHNRLYWYRQTLGQGPEFLTYFQNEAQLEKSRLLSDRFSAERPKGSFSTLEIQRTEQGDSAMYLCASSLSVGVTEAFFGQGTRLTVV.

The chain couples TRBV5-8 to TRBJ1-3, with a weak D call TRBD1 (6 bases). The V end lost 0 bases, the J end lost 0 bases, and 7 bases lay between the germline ends. In germline, CDR1 is SGHTS, CDR2 YDEGEE. This CDR3 comprises 15 residues. DNA of the CDR3: TGTGCCAGCAGCTTGGTACAGGGCTCTGGAAACACCATATATTTT. Amino acids: CASSLVQGSGNTIYF.

The CDR3 region is CASRSPTGGRTEAFF. CDR3 sequence (DNA): TGTGCCAGCCGGTCTCCCACAGGGGGGCGGACTGAAGCTTTCTTT. The V gene is TRBV3-1 (or the pseudogene TRBV3-2), the J gene TRBJ1-1, with 8 bases matching TRBD1. Germline V gene sequence: CDR1 LGHDT, CDR2 YNNKEL (reference sequence). With V trimmed by 8 bases and J by 5 bases, 13 bases remained unmatched. The CDR3 contains 15 residues.

The genes are TRBV20-1 and TRBJ1-1; D is undetermined. CDR1 and CDR2 (germline): DFQATT, SNEGSKA (reference sequence). V lost 6 bases and J 6 bases, leaving 11 bases between the germline ends. CDR3 size: 11 residues. This chain's CDR3 is CSASQSAEAFF. In nucleotides, the CDR3 is TGCAGTGCGTCACAAAGCGCTGAAGCTTTCTTT.

This chain connects TRBV5-6 to TRBJ2-1; D is unresolved. Germline loops: CDR1 SGHDT, CDR2 YYEEEE. The CDR3 spans 13 residues. Deletions cut 0 bases from V and 4 bases from J, with 5 bases between. CDR3 residues: CASSLGLYNEQFF. CDR3 nucleotide sequence: TGTGCCAGCAGCTTGGGACTTTACAATGAGCAGTTCTTC.

The chain combines TRBV29-1 with TRBJ2-7; D possibly corresponds to TRBD1 (5 bases). Trimming shortened V by 6 bases and J by 5 bases, and 14 bases separated the two germline ends. The germline CDR1 and CDR2 sequences are SQVTM and ANQGSEA. The CDR3 covers 12 residues. The CDR3 nucleotides are TGCAGCGTGGCCAGGGTCTGGGACGAGCAGTACTTC. Translating it yields CSVARVWDEQYF.

This chain links TRBV5-6 with TRBJ1-1, with D unclear. The V gene's germline CDR1 is SGHDT and CDR2 YYEEEE. The length of the CDR3 is 11 residues. V lost 4 bases to trimming and J lost 3 bases, with 4 bases between them. CDR3 nucleotides: TGTGCCAGCAGCCTGTACACTGAAGCTTTCTTT. The encoded protein is CASSLYTEAFF.

The gene calls are TRBV13 and TRBJ1-3, with TRBD1 matching 7 bases. Germline V gene lookup returns CDR1 PRHDT and CDR2 FYEKMQ (reference sequence). The trim removed 5 bases at V and 6 bases at J, leaving 7 bases unmatched. This CDR3 comprises 14 residues. In DNA, the CDR3 is TGTGCCAGCAGCGCCAGACAGGGAACAAACACCATATATTTT. This gives the protein CASSARQGTNTIYF.